The subject of this entry is one T cell receptor (beta chain). No antigen is known for it. The sample is drawn from a study of metastatic and nonmetastatic thyroid tumors. Study-level points and caveats: Reports indicated that malignant thyroid tumors showed significantly higher TCR beta diversity than benign nodules did, in blood and tumor.

In the original workflow: Building a distant-metastasis classifier for papillary thyroid cancer drew on CDR3 differences across clinicopathological groups. TCRdb re-called clones via MiXCR from the PCR reads. Here the V and J calls rest on TCRdb's processing, not on the authors' analysis. This table has approximately 15,000 clones, about 35% appearing once. Prior to thyroid surgery, none of the patients had received any treatment. The receptor was isolated from a male donor with papillary thyroid cancer or a benign thyroid nodule (not recorded which). Some clones in this sample may be carry-over from other donors' samples. Sequencing used tumor tissue.

The CDR3 here is CASRGGKGGIHYGYTF. The CDR3 DNA reads TGTGCCAGCAGAGGAGGGAAAGGAGGGATACACTATGGCTACACCTTC. This sequence joins TRBV28 and TRBJ1-2; D not resolved. CDR1 MDHEN and CDR2 SYDVKM come from the germline V gene. The CDR3 spans 16 residues. V lost 6 bases and J lost 3, with 20 bases in between.